These 23 T cell receptor beta chains came from one sample sequenced in a study of technical replicates of blood from a few donors. Data came from immunoSEQ multiplex PCR; TCRdb stores just in-frame clones and leaves some out. This repertoire shows tens of thousands of clones, around nine tenths found once; its top ten account for roughly 5%. The sequenced sample consisted of PBMCs. The receptors originated from a human donor in good health. Some clones in this sample may be carry-over from other donors' samples.

In this sample, this clone turned up a few times. The J gene is TRBJ1-6, the V gene TRBV12-5; D is possibly TRBD1 (6 bases). CDR1 LGHNT and CDR2 FRNRAP come from the germline V gene. V was clipped by 3 bases and J by 0 bases, with 21 bases between them. This CDR3 has 20 residues. This CDR3 is CASGLGPGDILSSYNSPLHF. CDR3 sequence (DNA): TGTGCTAGTGGTTTAGGGCCCGGGGACATCCTGAGCTCCTATAATTCACCCCTCCACTTT.

Written as DNA, the CDR3 is TGTGCCACCGGGCAGGGGGCGGGAGAGCAGTTCTTC. Amino acids: CATGQGAGEQFF. V and J are TRBV10-3 and TRBJ2-1, with TRBD1 matching 8 bases. CDR1 ENHRY and CDR2 SYGVKD come from the germline V gene. Losses at the gene ends were 10 bases for V and 10 bases for J; bases not matched to a gene: 9. The CDR3 covers 12 residues.

This clone was seen a few times. The V and J genes are TRBV4-3 and TRBJ2-7; TRBD2 might be the D (6 bases). Trimming cost V 1 base and J 0 bases, with 16 bases left between them. CDR1 is LGHNA, CDR2 YSLEER, per germline. There are 17 residues in the CDR3. CDR3 nucleotides: TGCGCCAGCAGCCAAGGATTACGGGGGTCGAGCTCCTACGAGCAGTACTTC. This codes for CASSQGLRGSSSYEQYF.

This sequence joins TRBV28 and TRBJ2-1; D may be TRBD1 (5 bases). From germline, CDR1 is MDHEN and CDR2 SYDVKM. With 3 bases removed from V and 4 bases from J, the gap between germline ends came to 13 bases. The CDR3 covers 15 residues. The CDR3: CASSFGAPQYNEQFF. The CDR3 coding sequence is TGTGCCAGCAGTTTTGGGGCCCCCCAGTACAATGAGCAGTTCTTC.

This clone showed up just a few times. The chain uses TRBV4-1 and TRBJ1-1; tentative D call: TRBD1 (5 bases). V was cut by 1 base and J by 5 bases, with 11 bases left in between. Germline-derived CDR1 and CDR2 are MGHRA and YSYEKL. The CDR3 is 14 amino acids. The CDR3, as DNA: TGCGCCAGCAGCCAAGTAGCAGGGAGGACTGAAGCTTTCTTT. Translated: CASSQVAGRTEAFF.

The chain links TRBV5-1 to TRBJ1-4; TRBD1 is a possible D gene (6 bases). V lost 3 bases and J lost 8, with 14 bases in between. The CDR3 is 14 amino acids. Germline CDR1 SGHRS, CDR2 YFSETQ. CDR3 region: CASSSAGTSEKLFF. DNA for the CDR3: TGCGCCAGCAGCTCTGCCGGGACAAGCGAAAAACTGTTTTTT. The whole variable domain, filled in from reference TRBV5-1 and TRBJ1-4, reads KAGVTQTPRYLIKTRGQQVTLSCSPISGHRSVSWYQQTPGQGLQFLFEYFSETQRNKGNFPGRFSGRQFSNSRSEMNVSTLELGDSALYLCASSSAGTSEKLFFGSGTQLSVL.

The V gene is TRBV6-5, the J gene TRBJ1-1; tentatively, D is TRBD1 (6 bases). The CDR3 sequence is 11 residues long. Per the germline V gene, CDR1 is MNHEY and CDR2 is SVGAGI. V dropped 5 bases and J dropped 10 bases, with 11 bases sitting between them. As DNA, the CDR3 is TGTGCCAGCAGTACACAGGGTGGAGCTTTCTTT. Protein: CASSTQGGAFF.

The chain employs TRBV7-8 and TRBJ2-1, with D maybe TRBD2 (6 bases). V dropped 7 bases and J dropped 0 bases, with 16 bases sitting between them. This CDR3 spans 16 amino acids. Germline-derived CDR1 and CDR2 are SGHVS and FQNEAQ. CDR3 bases: TGTGCCAGCACCCGGGGGACGGCGATCTCCTACAATGAGCAGTTCTTC. Translating it yields CASTRGTAISYNEQFF.

The CDR3 is CASSLDGSGNQPQHF. CDR3 bases: TGTGCCAGCAGCTTGGATGGCAGCGGCAATCAGCCCCAGCATTTT. The V call is TRBV5-4, the J call TRBJ1-5; D is unclear. V lost 0 bases, J lost 2 bases, and 9 bases lay in between. The CDR3 covers 15 residues. Germline V gives CDR1 SGHNT, CDR2 YYREEE (reference sequence). The whole variable domain, remainder taken from reference TRBV5-4 and TRBJ1-5, is ETGVTQSPTHLIKTRGQQVTLRCSSQSGHNTVSWYQQALGQGPQFIFQYYREEENGRGNFPPRFSGLQFPNYSSELNVNALELDDSALYLCASSLDGSGNQPQHFGDGTRLSIL.

The CDR3 nucleotides are TGTGCCAGCAGCTCAGGGGGCACAACTAATGAAAAACTGTTTTTT. Translation: CASSSGGTTNEKLFF. This chain connects TRBV5-4 to TRBJ1-4; TRBD1 matches 8 bases. The trim removed 3 bases at V and 0 bases at J, leaving 1 base unmatched. CDR1 SGHNT and CDR2 YYREEE come from the germline V gene (reference sequence). The CDR3 is 15 amino acids. The whole variable domain, filled in from reference TRBV5-4 and TRBJ1-4, reads ETGVTQSPTHLIKTRGQQVTLRCSSQSGHNTVSWYQQALGQGPQFIFQYYREEENGRGNFPPRFSGLQFPNYSSELNVNALELDDSALYLCASSSGGTTNEKLFFGSGTQLSVL.

This clone was recorded a few times. The chain has TRBV7-6 and TRBJ2-5; 14 bases map to TRBD2. The CDR3 runs 14 residues. Per the germline V gene, CDR1 is SGHVS and CDR2 is FNYEAQ. V shed 5 bases and J 5 bases; nucleotides not matched to a gene: 1. The CDR3 loop reads CASSRTSGRETQYF. The DNA of the CDR3 is TGTGCCAGCAGCCGGACTAGCGGGAGGGAGACCCAGTACTTC.

The chain is built from TRBV7-8 and TRBJ2-4; D perhaps matches TRBD2 (5 bases). V was trimmed by 5 bases and J by 9 bases, leaving 11 bases between them. CDR3 size: 12 residues. Germline-derived CDR1 and CDR2 are SGHVS and FQNEAQ. CDR3: CASSRDQSIQYF. CDR3 coding DNA: TGTGCCAGCAGCCGGGATCAAAGCATTCAGTACTTC.

The chain links TRBV4-3 to TRBJ2-3, with TRBD2 identical over 8 bases. Germline loops: CDR1 LGHNA, CDR2 YSLEER. The CDR3 length is 16 residues. J was trimmed by 6 bases and V by 0 bases; bases with no gene match: 8. CDR3 DNA: TGCGCCAGCAGCCAAGAAACACGGGAGGGCCGGGATACGCAGTATTTT. Its protein is CASSQETREGRDTQYF.

The chain employs TRBV27 and TRBJ2-7, with TRBD1 matching over 7 bases. Looked up from germline, CDR1 is MNHEY and CDR2 is SMNVEV (reference sequence). CDR3 length: 15 residues. Trimming took 4 bases from V and 2 from J; bases not matched to a gene: 8. This chain's CDR3 is CASSYSGTATYEQYF. Here the CDR3 DNA reads TGTGCCAGCAGTTATTCCGGGACAGCAACCTACGAGCAGTACTTC.

CDR3 bases: TGTGCTAGTGGGCCCGGACAGACGAACACCGGGGAGCTGTTTTTT. It translates to CASGPGQTNTGELFF. J is TRBJ2-2 and V is TRBV12-5; D perhaps matches TRBD1 (6 bases). Between the trimmed V and J ends, which lost 6 bases and 0 bases, there was a span of 11 bases. Germline values: CDR1 LGHNT, CDR2 FRNRAP. The CDR3 is 15 residues long.

The chain links TRBV5-4 to TRBJ2-1; D ambiguous. CDR1 SGHNT and CDR2 YYREEE come from the germline V gene (reference sequence). The ends were cut back, 6 bases at V and 2 bases at J, with 12 bases in the middle. CDR3 length equals 14 residues. The CDR3 bases are TGTGCCAGCACCAGACCCAGCGCCTACAATGAGCAGTTCTTC. Translating it yields CASTRPSAYNEQFF. Using reference TRBV5-4 and TRBJ2-1 for the parts outside the CDR3, the full variable domain is ETGVTQSPTHLIKTRGQQVTLRCSSQSGHNTVSWYQQALGQGPQFIFQYYREEENGRGNFPPRFSGLQFPNYSSELNVNALELDDSALYLCASTRPSAYNEQFFGPGTRLTVL.

CDR3 protein: CASSFGRGAEAFF. CDR3 DNA: TGTGCCAGCAGCTTTGGGCGGGGAGCAGAAGCTTTCTTT. V usage is TRBV11-1 and J usage is TRBJ1-1; D is uncertain. The V and J ends lost 3 bases and 8 bases respectively, with 13 bases between them. The CDR3 spans 13 residues. In germline, CDR1 is SGHAT, CDR2 FQDESV (reference sequence).

The genes are TRBV5-1 and TRBJ2-3, with TRBD1 matching 8 bases. Trimming cost V 2 bases and J 3 bases; bases outside gene matches: 5. The length of the CDR3 is 15 residues. From germline, CDR1 is SGHRS and CDR2 YFSETQ. The DNA for the CDR3 is TGCGCCAGCAGCTTAGGGGACAGGATGACAGATACGCAGTATTTT. It codes for CASSLGDRMTDTQYF. Combining the CDR3 with reference TRBV5-1 and TRBJ2-3 gives the whole variable domain KAGVTQTPRYLIKTRGQQVTLSCSPISGHRSVSWYQQTPGQGLQFLFEYFSETQRNKGNFPGRFSGRQFSNSRSEMNVSTLELGDSALYLCASSLGDRMTDTQYFGPGTRLTVL.

A few counts support this clone. The rearrangement uses TRBV2 and TRBJ1-5; 7 bases map to TRBD1. The CDR3 extends over 14 amino acids. CDR1 and CDR2 (germline): SNHLY, FYNNEI. The J segment lost 7 bases and the V segment lost 7 bases, leaving 10 bases of the junction unmatched. In DNA form, the CDR3 reads TGTGCCAGCACCAGGGGGTCAGGGGACCAGCCCCAGCATTTT. Translated, it gives CASTRGSGDQPQHF.

This chain links TRBV6-5 with TRBJ1-2, with TRBD1 as a possible D gene (6 bases). V shed 4 bases and J shed 3 bases, with 9 bases lying between them. Germline V lookup: CDR1 MNHEY, CDR2 SVGAGI. The CDR3 extends over 13 amino acids. CDR3 loop: CASSSPGDYGYTF. The CDR3 DNA sequence: TGTGCCAGCAGTTCGCCAGGGGACTATGGCTACACCTTC.

The chain employs TRBV5-4 and TRBJ2-7; D is perhaps TRBD2 (6 bases). Trimming removed 1 base from V and 7 bases from J, with 15 bases in between. Looked up from germline, CDR1 is SGHNT and CDR2 is YYREEE (reference sequence). The length of the CDR3 is 14 residues. In DNA form, the CDR3 reads TGTGCCAGCAGCTTGCCCGCGGGGTCGGAAGAGCAGTACTTC. Residues: CASSLPAGSEEQYF.

The genes are TRBV10-3 and TRBJ2-2; TRBD1 is a possible D gene (5 bases). The length of the CDR3 is 14 residues. Germline CDR1 and CDR2: ENHRY and SYGVKD. Trimming removed 3 bases at V and 3 bases at J, with 8 bases between. The CDR3 DNA reads as TGTGCCATCAGTGACGTGGGGCACACCGGGGAGCTGTTTTTT. This gives the protein CAISDVGHTGELFF.

This rearrangement joins TRBV18 to TRBJ2-7; TRBD2 is a possible D gene (7 bases). Germline CDR1 reads KGHSH; CDR2 reads LQKENI. Trimming removed 2 bases from V and 0 bases from J, with 14 bases in between. CDR3 size: 16 residues. The CDR3 DNA follows: TGTGCCAGCTCACCAGGGGGGGGCGTGAGCTCCTACGAGCAGTACTTC. Translating it yields CASSPGGGVSSYEQYF.